The present entry profiles one T cell receptor beta chain with its context. The antigen remains undetermined. The data were obtained in a study of cytomegalovirus exposure and HLA in healthy donors. Primers: 60 Vbeta forward and 13 Jbeta reverse. The data were produced by immunoSEQ multiplex PCR, yet TCRdb's version contains in-frame clones alone and is incomplete. Of 130,000 or so clones in the sample, approximately 77% were seen once. Study-level results: Some highly shared sequence variants likely arose as a pipeline artifact. Within an earlier analysis, most TCR beta V segments proved productive either about 90% or about 30% of the time. Despite most TCR sequences being rare, some public TCRs occurred in many donors.

Input material: PBMCs. The TCR comes from a woman aged 55-69 years in good health and CMV-seronegative.

The CDR3 sequence is CASSLGRLNTEAFF. The CDR3 region has the DNA TGCGCCAGCAGCTTGGGCAGATTGAACACTGAAGCTTTCTTT. The rearrangement joins TRBV5-1 to TRBJ1-1; D is ambiguous. V was cut by 0 bases and J by 0 bases, with 6 bases left in between. The germline CDR1 and CDR2 sequences are SGHRS and YFSETQ. This CDR3 has 14 amino acids.